This is a list of T cell receptor beta chains from one sample in a study of CD8 T cells in ankylosing spondylitis. MiXCR, applied by TCRdb to the 5' RACE reads, yields one record per CDR3 protein. The table shows about 250,000 distinct CDR3 sequences, with approximately 8% occurring only once. The specimen was blood, either unsorted or a sorted T cell fraction (not recorded which). These receptors all stem from a female donor with ankylosing spondylitis or in good health (not recorded which). CDR3s include the opening cysteine and the closing phenylalanine or tryptophan. Each record gives: V gene, J gene, CDR3 protein.

v_call: TRBV25-1; j_call: TRBJ1-1; cdr3_aa: CASSAPGPREAFF
v_call: TRBV7-9; j_call: TRBJ1-3; cdr3_aa: CASNPRGGAGNTIYF
v_call: TRBV5-1; j_call: TRBJ2-2; cdr3_aa: CASSLGLVGAGELFF
v_call: TRBV12-3/TRBV12-4; j_call: TRBJ1-6; cdr3_aa: CASSRQGDSPLHF
v_call: TRBV11-3; j_call: TRBJ2-3; cdr3_aa: CASSSGVDTQYF
v_call: TRBV6-2/TRBV6-3; j_call: TRBJ1-1; cdr3_aa: CASSYSGGNTEAFF
v_call: TRBV7-6; j_call: TRBJ2-7; cdr3_aa: CASSLVSGQMPNGQYF
v_call: TRBV4-1; j_call: TRBJ2-6; cdr3_aa: CASSQEHSSGANVLTF
v_call: TRBV29-1; j_call: TRBJ2-7; cdr3_aa: CSVEDEGGLYEQYF
v_call: TRBV29-1; j_call: TRBJ2-1; cdr3_aa: CSVIGLAGQSSYNEQFF
v_call: TRBV7-2; j_call: TRBJ2-7; cdr3_aa: CASTSGSYEQYF
v_call: TRBV2; j_call: TRBJ2-7; cdr3_aa: CASSLISGRYYEQYF
v_call: TRBV20-1; j_call: TRBJ2-1; cdr3_aa: CSTQGSGPSNEQFF
v_call: TRBV6-2/TRBV6-3; j_call: TRBJ2-7; cdr3_aa: CASSSRTSGSDEQYF
v_call: TRBV11-2; j_call: TRBJ2-7; cdr3_aa: CASSLDLLAYEQYF
v_call: TRBV2; j_call: TRBJ2-1; cdr3_aa: CASRFRQGIVSGNEQFF
v_call: TRBV7-6; j_call: TRBJ2-3; cdr3_aa: CASSPPAGVADTQYF
v_call: TRBV7-9; j_call: TRBJ1-3; cdr3_aa: CASSLTAPGNTIYF
v_call: TRBV12-3/TRBV12-4; j_call: TRBJ2-1; cdr3_aa: CASIPPGLAGANEQFF
v_call: TRBV19; j_call: TRBJ2-1; cdr3_aa: CASTVDRESYNEQFF
v_call: TRBV29-1; j_call: TRBJ2-7; cdr3_aa: CSAEGGYEQYF
v_call: TRBV12-3/TRBV12-4; j_call: TRBJ1-5; cdr3_aa: CASSSSRLQHF
v_call: TRBV7-2; j_call: TRBJ2-7; cdr3_aa: CASSFFSTSATYEQYF
v_call: TRBV2; j_call: TRBJ2-1; cdr3_aa: CASRIQGPYNEQFF
v_call: TRBV5-1; j_call: TRBJ2-7; cdr3_aa: CASSLDNYEQYF
v_call: TRBV3-1; j_call: TRBJ2-1; cdr3_aa: CASSQDLSGRGNEQFF
v_call: TRBV6-4; j_call: TRBJ2-1; cdr3_aa: CASSDSVAAGNEQFF
v_call: TRBV29-1; j_call: TRBJ2-3; cdr3_aa: CSVRSSDTQYF
v_call: TRBV18; j_call: TRBJ2-1; cdr3_aa: CASSPTYSSYNEQFF
v_call: TRBV20-1; j_call: TRBJ1-1; cdr3_aa: CSASSPVNTEAFF
v_call: TRBV10-2; j_call: TRBJ2-7; cdr3_aa: CATRGGGSYEQYF
v_call: TRBV12-3/TRBV12-4; j_call: TRBJ1-2; cdr3_aa: CASSLGQTYYYGYTF
v_call: TRBV7-8; j_call: TRBJ1-1; cdr3_aa: CASSARGGEAFF
v_call: TRBV19; j_call: TRBJ1-5; cdr3_aa: CASSRLLEPQHF
v_call: TRBV3-1; j_call: TRBJ2-5; cdr3_aa: CASSQTRSGTETQYF
v_call: TRBV3-1; j_call: TRBJ2-7; cdr3_aa: CASSQVGGSEQYF
v_call: TRBV7-2; j_call: TRBJ2-3; cdr3_aa: CASTRPGTSSDTQYF
v_call: TRBV20-1; j_call: TRBJ1-1; cdr3_aa: CSATSGGMNTEAFF
v_call: TRBV15; j_call: TRBJ2-7; cdr3_aa: CATSRDAGGGSSYEQYF
v_call: TRBV25-1; j_call: TRBJ2-4; cdr3_aa: CASSDRRGVAKNIQYF
v_call: TRBV23-1; j_call: TRBJ2-7; cdr3_aa: CASRQRIGGPYEQYF
v_call: TRBV7-9; j_call: TRBJ2-5; cdr3_aa: CASSWGQGREETQYF
v_call: TRBV20-1; j_call: TRBJ2-5; cdr3_aa: CSASEGGAQETQYF
v_call: TRBV6-5; j_call: TRBJ1-5; cdr3_aa: CASSYSPADRRDQPQHF
v_call: TRBV4-1; j_call: TRBJ1-4; cdr3_aa: CASSPGSTNEKLFF
v_call: TRBV12-3/TRBV12-4; j_call: TRBJ1-4; cdr3_aa: CASTIGAQNEKLFF
v_call: TRBV29-1; j_call: TRBJ2-2; cdr3_aa: CSGGEGGSGELFF
v_call: TRBV6-6; j_call: TRBJ2-1; cdr3_aa: CASSTVGNEQFF
v_call: TRBV15; j_call: TRBJ2-7; cdr3_aa: CATSRDIDPGLYEQYF
v_call: TRBV20-1; j_call: TRBJ2-7; cdr3_aa: CSATPYNEQYF
v_call: TRBV5-1; j_call: TRBJ1-5; cdr3_aa: CASSKGPNSNQPQHF
v_call: TRBV6-1; j_call: TRBJ2-5; cdr3_aa: CASSGGGGGETQYF
v_call: TRBV28; j_call: TRBJ1-1; cdr3_aa: CASSLVGLEAFF
v_call: TRBV20-1; j_call: TRBJ1-2; cdr3_aa: CSASTPGALNGYTF
v_call: TRBV6-2/TRBV6-3; j_call: TRBJ2-7; cdr3_aa: CAIQSGSSYEQYF
v_call: TRBV4-3; j_call: TRBJ2-1; cdr3_aa: CASSQDRRTGEVGEQFF
v_call: TRBV2; j_call: TRBJ2-2; cdr3_aa: CASLTGGDTGELFF